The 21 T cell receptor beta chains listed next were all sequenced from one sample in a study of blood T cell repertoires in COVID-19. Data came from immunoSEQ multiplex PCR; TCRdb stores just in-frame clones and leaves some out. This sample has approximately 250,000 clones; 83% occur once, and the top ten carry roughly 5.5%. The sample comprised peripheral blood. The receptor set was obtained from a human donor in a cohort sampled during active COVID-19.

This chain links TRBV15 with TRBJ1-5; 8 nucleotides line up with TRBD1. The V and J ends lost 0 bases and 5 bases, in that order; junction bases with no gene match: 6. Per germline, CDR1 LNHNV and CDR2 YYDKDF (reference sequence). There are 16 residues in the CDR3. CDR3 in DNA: TGTGCCACCAGCAGAGATTCGCAGGGGGCATATCAGCCCCAGCATTTT. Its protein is CATSRDSQGAYQPQHF.

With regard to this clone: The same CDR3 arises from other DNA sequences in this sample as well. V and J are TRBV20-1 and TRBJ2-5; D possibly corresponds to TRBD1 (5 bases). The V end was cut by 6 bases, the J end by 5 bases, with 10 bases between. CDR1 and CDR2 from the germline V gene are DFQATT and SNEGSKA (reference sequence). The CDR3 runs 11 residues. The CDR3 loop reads CSAKTEETQYF. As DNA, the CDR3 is TGCAGTGCGAAGACAGAGGAGACCCAGTACTTC.

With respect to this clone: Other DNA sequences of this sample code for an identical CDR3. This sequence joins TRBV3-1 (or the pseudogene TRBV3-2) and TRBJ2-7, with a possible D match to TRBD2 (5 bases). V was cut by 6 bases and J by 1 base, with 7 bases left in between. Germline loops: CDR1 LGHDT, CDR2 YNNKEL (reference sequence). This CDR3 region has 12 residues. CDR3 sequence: CASRDSSYEQYF. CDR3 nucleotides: TGTGCCAGCAGGGACTCGTCCTACGAGCAGTACTTC.

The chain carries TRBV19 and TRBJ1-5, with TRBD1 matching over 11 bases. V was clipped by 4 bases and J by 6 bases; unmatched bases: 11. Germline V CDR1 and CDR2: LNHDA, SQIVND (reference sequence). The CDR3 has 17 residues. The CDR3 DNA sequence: TGTGCCAGTAGTACGCTTACCGGGACAGGGGGAACTCAGCCCCAGCATTTT. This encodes CASSTLTGTGGTQPQHF.

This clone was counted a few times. CDR3: CASRGTGSNTGELFF. CDR3 nucleotides: TGTGCCAGCCGTGGGACAGGGAGCAACACCGGGGAGCTGTTTTTT. This chain links TRBV5-4 with TRBJ2-2; TRBD1 matches 9 bases. CDR3 length equals 15 residues. V lost 7 bases, J lost 2 bases, and 6 bases stayed unmatched. Germline V gene sequence: CDR1 SGHNT, CDR2 YYREEE (reference sequence).

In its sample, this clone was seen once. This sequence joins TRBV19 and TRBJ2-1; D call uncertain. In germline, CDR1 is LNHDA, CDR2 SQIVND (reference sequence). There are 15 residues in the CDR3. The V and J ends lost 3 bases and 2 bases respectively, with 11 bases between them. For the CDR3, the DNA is TGTGCCAGTAGTATCCGAGGAACCGCCTACAATGAGCAGTTCTTC. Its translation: CASSIRGTAYNEQFF.

The CDR3 DNA sequence: TGTGCCAGCAGCGAATCGGGACTAACCACAGATACGCAGTATTTT. As protein: CASSESGLTTDTQYF. The genes are TRBV7-9 and TRBJ2-3, with 7 bases aligning to TRBD2. The V gene end was trimmed by 5 bases and the J gene end by 2 bases; junction bases not matched to a gene: 7. This CDR3 spans 15 amino acids. Germline V gene data show CDR1 as SEHNR and CDR2 as FQNEAQ (reference sequence).

The CDR3 loop is CAWMDREYSPLHF. The DNA of the CDR3 is TGTGCCTGGATGGACAGGGAGTATTCACCCCTCCACTTT. The V gene is TRBV30, the J gene TRBJ1-6; 8 bases line up with TRBD1. Germline V lookup: CDR1 GTSNPN, CDR2 SVGIG (reference sequence). This CDR3 is 13 amino acids long. V was pared by 4 bases and J by 8 bases, with 4 bases of the junction left unmatched.

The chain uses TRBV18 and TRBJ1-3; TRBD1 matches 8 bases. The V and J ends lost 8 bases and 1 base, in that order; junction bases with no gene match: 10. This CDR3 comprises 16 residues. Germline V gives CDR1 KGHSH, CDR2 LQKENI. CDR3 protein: CASLQGRGPSGNTIYF. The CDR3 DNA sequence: TGTGCCAGCCTACAGGGCAGGGGGCCTTCTGGAAACACCATATATTTT.

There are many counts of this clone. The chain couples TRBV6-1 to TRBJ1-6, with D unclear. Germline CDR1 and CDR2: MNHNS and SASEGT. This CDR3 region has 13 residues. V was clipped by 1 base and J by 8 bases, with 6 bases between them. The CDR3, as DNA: TGTGCCAGCAGTGAAGGCCCGGATTCACCCCTCCACTTT. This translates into CASSEGPDSPLHF.

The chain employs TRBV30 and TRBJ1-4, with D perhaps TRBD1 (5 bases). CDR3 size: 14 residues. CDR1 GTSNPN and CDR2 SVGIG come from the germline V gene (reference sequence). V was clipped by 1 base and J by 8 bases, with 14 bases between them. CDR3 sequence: CAWSGGVRGEKLFF. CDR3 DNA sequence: TGTGCCTGGAGTGGTGGGGTCCGGGGGGAAAAACTGTTTTTT.

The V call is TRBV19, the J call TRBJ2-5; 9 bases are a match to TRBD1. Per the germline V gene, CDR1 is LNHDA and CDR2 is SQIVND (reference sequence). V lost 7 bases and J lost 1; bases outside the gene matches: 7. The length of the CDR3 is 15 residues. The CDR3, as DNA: TGTGCCAGTACCCCGGGACAGGGCCTCCAAGAGACCCAGTACTTC. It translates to CASTPGQGLQETQYF.

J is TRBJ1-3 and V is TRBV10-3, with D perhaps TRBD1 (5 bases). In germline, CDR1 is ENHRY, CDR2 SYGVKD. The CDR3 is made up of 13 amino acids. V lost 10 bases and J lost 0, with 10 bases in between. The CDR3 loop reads CASRQSSGNTIYF. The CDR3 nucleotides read TGTGCCAGCCGACAGAGCTCTGGAAACACCATATATTTT.

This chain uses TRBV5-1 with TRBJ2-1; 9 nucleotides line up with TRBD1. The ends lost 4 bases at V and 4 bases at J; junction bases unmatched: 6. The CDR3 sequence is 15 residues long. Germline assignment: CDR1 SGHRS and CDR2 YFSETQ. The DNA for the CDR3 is TGCGCCAGCAGCCTTACAGGGGGCCCTTACAATGAGCAGTTCTTC. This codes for CASSLTGGPYNEQFF.

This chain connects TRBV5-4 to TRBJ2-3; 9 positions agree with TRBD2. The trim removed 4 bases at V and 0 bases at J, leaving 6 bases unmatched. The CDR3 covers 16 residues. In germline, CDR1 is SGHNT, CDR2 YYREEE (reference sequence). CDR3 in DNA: TGTGCCAGCAGCGGATTAGCGGGGGCTAGCACAGATACGCAGTATTTT. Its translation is CASSGLAGASTDTQYF.

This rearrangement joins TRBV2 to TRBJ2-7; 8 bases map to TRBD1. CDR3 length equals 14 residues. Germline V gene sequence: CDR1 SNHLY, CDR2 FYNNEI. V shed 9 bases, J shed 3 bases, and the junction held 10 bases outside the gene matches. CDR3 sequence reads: CASSNGQGGYEQYF. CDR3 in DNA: TGTGCCAGTAGCAATGGACAGGGCGGCTACGAGCAGTACTTC.

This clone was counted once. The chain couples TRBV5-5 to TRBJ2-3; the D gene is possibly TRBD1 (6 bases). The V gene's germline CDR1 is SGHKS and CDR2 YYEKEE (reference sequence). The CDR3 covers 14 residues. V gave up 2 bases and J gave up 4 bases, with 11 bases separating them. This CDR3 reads CASSLQGLPDTQYF. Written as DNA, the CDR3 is TGTGCCAGCAGCTTACAGGGCCTCCCAGATACGCAGTATTTT.

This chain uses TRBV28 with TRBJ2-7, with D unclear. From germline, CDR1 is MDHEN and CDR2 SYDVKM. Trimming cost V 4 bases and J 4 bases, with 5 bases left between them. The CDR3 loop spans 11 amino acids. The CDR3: CASSSQYEQYF. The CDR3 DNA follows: TGTGCCAGCAGTTCACAGTACGAGCAGTACTTC.

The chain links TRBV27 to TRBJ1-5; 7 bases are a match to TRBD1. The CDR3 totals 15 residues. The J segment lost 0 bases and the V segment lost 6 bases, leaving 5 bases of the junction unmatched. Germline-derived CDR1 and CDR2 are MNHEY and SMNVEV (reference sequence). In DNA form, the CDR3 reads TGTGCCAGCAGGGATAGGACAGGTAGCAATCAGCCCCAGCATTTT. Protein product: CASRDRTGSNQPQHF.

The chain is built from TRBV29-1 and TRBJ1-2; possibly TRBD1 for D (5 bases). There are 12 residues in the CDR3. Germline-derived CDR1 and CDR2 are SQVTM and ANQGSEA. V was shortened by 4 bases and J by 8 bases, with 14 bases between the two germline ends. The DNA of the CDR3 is TGCAGCGTTGGGGGCAGGGATCGAGGCTACACCTTC. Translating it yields CSVGGRDRGYTF.

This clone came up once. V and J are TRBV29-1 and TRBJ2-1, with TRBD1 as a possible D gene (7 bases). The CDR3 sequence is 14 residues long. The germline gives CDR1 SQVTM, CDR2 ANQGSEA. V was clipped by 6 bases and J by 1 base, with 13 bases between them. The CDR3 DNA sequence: TGCAGCGTAGACAGGGAGGTTTCCTACAATGAGCAGTTCTTC. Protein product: CSVDREVSYNEQFF.